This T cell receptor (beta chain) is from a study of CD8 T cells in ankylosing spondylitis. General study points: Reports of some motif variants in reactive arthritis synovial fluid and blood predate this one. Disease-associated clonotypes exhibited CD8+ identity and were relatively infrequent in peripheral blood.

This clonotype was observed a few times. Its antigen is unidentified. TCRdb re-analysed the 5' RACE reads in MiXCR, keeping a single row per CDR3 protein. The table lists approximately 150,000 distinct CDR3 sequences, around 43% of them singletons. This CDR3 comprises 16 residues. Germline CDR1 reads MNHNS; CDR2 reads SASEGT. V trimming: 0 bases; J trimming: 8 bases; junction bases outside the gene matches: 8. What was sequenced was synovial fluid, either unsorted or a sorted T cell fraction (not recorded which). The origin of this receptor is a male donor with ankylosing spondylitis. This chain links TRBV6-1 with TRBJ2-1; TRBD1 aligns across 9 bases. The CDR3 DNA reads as TGTGCCAGCAGTGAAGCGCAGGGACAGGGCTGGGATGAGCAGTTCTTC. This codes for CASSEAQGQGWDEQFF.